Listed below are T cell receptor beta chains from one sample, sequenced in a study of T cell responses to AZD1222 COVID-19 vaccine. Sequenced by immunoSEQ multiplex PCR; TCRdb stores in-frame clones only, minus some. The data show about 140,000 clones, with about 92% seen just once and about 3% held by the top ten. The material was peripheral blood, obtained on day 0 of AZD1222 vaccination. These TCRs come from an adult in good health. Each CDR3 is given with its conserved first and last residue. D genes are given only for firm matches. Rows may omit the clone size; those that give it use once, few, many or a size class.

CDR3 length: 15
D gene: NA
clone size: NA
V gene: TRBV6-4
J gene: TRBJ2-1
CDR3 DNA: TGTGCCAGCAGTGAGACTAGATCGGGGTCAAATGAGCAGTTCTTC
CDR3 protein: CASSETRSGSNEQFF

CDR3 length: 17
D gene: NA
clone size: NA
V gene: TRBV2
J gene: TRBJ2-1
CDR3 DNA: TGTGCCAGCAGCCCGGGGGACTTAGCGGCCCACCTCAATGAGCAGTTCTTC
CDR3 protein: CASSPGDLAAHLNEQFF

CDR3 length: 15
D gene: NA
clone size: NA
V gene: TRBV20-1
J gene: TRBJ2-1
CDR3 DNA: TGCAGTGCTAGTGGCGGGCGAAGGGCCTACAATGAGCAGTTCTTC
CDR3 protein: CSASGGRRAYNEQFF

CDR3 length: 14
D gene: TRBD1
clone size: NA
V gene: TRBV7-2
J gene: TRBJ1-5
CDR3 DNA: TGTGCCAGCAGCTTACGACAGGGTGATCAGCCCCAGCATTTT
CDR3 protein: CASSLRQGDQPQHF

CDR3 length: 15
D gene: TRBD1
clone size: NA
V gene: TRBV6-5
J gene: TRBJ2-2
CDR3 DNA: TGTGCCAGCAGAAAGGGACAGGGGAGGACCGGGGAGCTGTTTTTT
CDR3 protein: CASRKGQGRTGELFF

CDR3 length: 18
D gene: TRBD2
clone size: NA
V gene: TRBV15
J gene: TRBJ2-1
CDR3 DNA: TGTGCCACCAGCTCCGGGACTAGCGGGAGGGGACTAGTGAATGAGCAGTTCTTC
CDR3 protein: CATSSGTSGRGLVNEQFF

CDR3 length: 13
D gene: NA
clone size: NA
V gene: TRBV7-6
J gene: TRBJ2-7
CDR3 DNA: TGTGCCAGTTTCGGGAATTCTCCCTACGAGCAGTACTTC
CDR3 protein: CASFGNSPYEQYF

CDR3 length: 17
D gene: TRBD2
clone size: NA
V gene: TRBV6-1
J gene: TRBJ2-1
CDR3 DNA: TGTGCCAGCAGTGATCAGTTAACTAGCGCCTTGTTGGATGAGCAGTTCTTC
CDR3 protein: CASSDQLTSALLDEQFF

CDR3 length: 17
D gene: TRBD1
clone size: NA
V gene: TRBV28
J gene: TRBJ2-7
CDR3 DNA: TGTGCCAGCAGTTTATTCCTGAGGGACAGGGGAACCTACGAGCAGTACTTC
CDR3 protein: CASSLFLRDRGTYEQYF

CDR3 length: 13
D gene: NA
clone size: once
V gene: TRBV19
J gene: TRBJ1-1
CDR3 DNA: TGTGCCAGTAGTCCGATACTGAACACTGAAGCTTTCTTT
CDR3 protein: CASSPILNTEAFF

CDR3 length: 15
D gene: NA
clone size: NA
V gene: TRBV7-7
J gene: TRBJ2-1
CDR3 DNA: TGTGCCAGCAGCTCCGGACTGGACTCCTACAATGAGCAGTTCTTC
CDR3 protein: CASSSGLDSYNEQFF

CDR3 length: 15
D gene: TRBD1
clone size: NA
V gene: TRBV11-2
J gene: TRBJ1-6
CDR3 DNA: TGTGCCAGCAGCCCCCGGACAGGGGATAATTCACCCCTCCACTTT
CDR3 protein: CASSPRTGDNSPLHF

CDR3 length: 15
D gene: NA
clone size: NA
V gene: TRBV6-5
J gene: TRBJ2-7
CDR3 DNA: TGTGCCAGCAGACTTCTCCAAGACAGTGCCTACGAGCAGTACTTC
CDR3 protein: CASRLLQDSAYEQYF

CDR3 length: 14
D gene: TRBD1
clone size: NA
V gene: TRBV5-8
J gene: TRBJ1-1
CDR3 DNA: TGTGCCAGCAGCTTCGGACAGGAGAACACTGAAGCTTTCTTT
CDR3 protein: CASSFGQENTEAFF

CDR3 length: 15
D gene: NA
clone size: NA
V gene: TRBV28
J gene: TRBJ2-1
CDR3 DNA: TGTGCCAGCAGTTCCTCCGATCGATCCTACAATGAGCAGTTCTTC
CDR3 protein: CASSSSDRSYNEQFF

CDR3 length: 21
D gene: TRBD2
clone size: NA
V gene: TRBV9
J gene: TRBJ2-6
CDR3 DNA: TGTGCCAGCAGCCCCCCGGGGACTAGCGTGATCTCTGAGCCTGGGGCCAACGTCCTGACTTTC
CDR3 protein: CASSPPGTSVISEPGANVLTF

CDR3 length: 15
D gene: NA
clone size: NA
V gene: TRBV11-1
J gene: TRBJ1-1
CDR3 DNA: TGTGCCAGCAGCTTCCGAGACCGAGGGTACACTGAAGCTTTCTTT
CDR3 protein: CASSFRDRGYTEAFF

CDR3 length: 17
D gene: NA
clone size: NA
V gene: TRBV27
J gene: TRBJ2-3
CDR3 DNA: TGTGCCAGCAGTTACCTTTTTCGTAGCGCGGACACAGATACGCAGTATTTT
CDR3 protein: CASSYLFRSADTDTQYF

CDR3 length: 12
D gene: NA
clone size: NA
V gene: TRBV20-1
J gene: TRBJ2-5
CDR3 DNA: TGCAGTGCTAGTCCCAGGGAAGAGACCCAGTACTTC
CDR3 protein: CSASPREETQYF

CDR3 length: 14
D gene: NA
clone size: NA
V gene: TRBV25-1
J gene: TRBJ2-5
CDR3 DNA: TGTGCCAGCAGTACCCAGGTGGGGAGCGAGACCCAGTACTTC
CDR3 protein: CASSTQVGSETQYF

CDR3 length: 13
D gene: NA
clone size: NA
V gene: TRBV4-1
J gene: TRBJ1-1
CDR3 DNA: TGCGCCAGCAGGTGGGGATTGGACACTGAAGCTTTCTTT
CDR3 protein: CASRWGLDTEAFF

CDR3 length: 12
D gene: NA
clone size: NA
V gene: TRBV28
J gene: TRBJ2-7
CDR3 DNA: TGTGCCAGCAGTTCTTCCAGGGTATCAAAGTACTTC
CDR3 protein: CASSSSRVSKYF

CDR3 length: 12
D gene: NA
clone size: once
V gene: TRBV7-3
J gene: TRBJ2-1
CDR3 DNA: TGTGCCAGCAGCTTACGTAGTAATGAGCAGTTCTTC
CDR3 protein: CASSLRSNEQFF

CDR3 length: 15
D gene: TRBD1
clone size: NA
V gene: TRBV5-1
J gene: TRBJ2-1
CDR3 DNA: TGCGCCAGCAGCTTGGTCCAGGGGGCCCTCAATGAGCAGTTCTTC
CDR3 protein: CASSLVQGALNEQFF

CDR3 length: 13
D gene: TRBD1
clone size: NA
V gene: TRBV6-5
J gene: TRBJ1-2
CDR3 DNA: TGTGCCAGCAGTTACGACAGGGCGGATGGCTACACCTTC
CDR3 protein: CASSYDRADGYTF

CDR3 length: 16
D gene: NA
clone size: NA
V gene: TRBV4-2
J gene: TRBJ1-4
CDR3 DNA: TGTGCCAGCAGCCAAGAGCATCGGACATCCTTAGAAAAACTGTTTTTT
CDR3 protein: CASSQEHRTSLEKLFF

CDR3 length: 13
D gene: NA
clone size: NA
V gene: TRBV5-1
J gene: TRBJ1-2
CDR3 DNA: TGCGCCAGCAGCTTTGAGGGAAGCTATGGCTACACCTTC
CDR3 protein: CASSFEGSYGYTF